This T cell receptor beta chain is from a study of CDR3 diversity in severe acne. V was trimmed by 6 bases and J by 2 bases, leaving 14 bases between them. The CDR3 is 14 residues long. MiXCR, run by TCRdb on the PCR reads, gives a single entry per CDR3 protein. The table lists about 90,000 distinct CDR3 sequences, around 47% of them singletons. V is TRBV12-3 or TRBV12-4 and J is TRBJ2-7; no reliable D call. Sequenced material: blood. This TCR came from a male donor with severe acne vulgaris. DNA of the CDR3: TGTGCCAGCAGACAGAGATTGGTTGCCTACGAGCAGTACGTC. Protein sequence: CASRQRLVAYEQYV.